This T cell receptor beta chain comes out of a study of cytomegalovirus exposure and HLA in healthy donors. Study as a whole: Around 80 million unique TCRs from HLA-typed donors were held in an early data release. Study outcomes and limitations: Later on, analysis showed that most CMV-associated TCR beta chains appeared to be HLA-restricted. A later analysis reportedly found that, within productive TCRs, an Asian-associated ancestry cluster had fewer N-insertions than the mean observed across the 666 donors.

On this clone: The antigen is not known.

Amplification used 60 Vbeta primers and 13 Jbeta primers. Only in-frame clones appear in the TCRdb table, and some are missing; sequencing was by immunoSEQ multiplex PCR. The table records 100,000 to 150,000 clones, about 80% of them present only once. The CDR3 sequence is 14 residues long. The germline V gene has CDR1 MNHEY and CDR2 SVGAGI. Trimming left V 5 bases short and J 8 bases short, with 18 bases between. The chain joins TRBV6-5 to TRBJ1-2; a possible D gene is TRBD1 (6 bases). The sequence came from a woman aged 45-59 years in good health and CMV-seropositive. The sample consisted of PBMCs. The CDR3 reads CASSTPTGGPGYTF. Here the CDR3 DNA reads TGTGCCAGCAGTACCCCGACAGGAGGCCCGGGCTACACCTTC.